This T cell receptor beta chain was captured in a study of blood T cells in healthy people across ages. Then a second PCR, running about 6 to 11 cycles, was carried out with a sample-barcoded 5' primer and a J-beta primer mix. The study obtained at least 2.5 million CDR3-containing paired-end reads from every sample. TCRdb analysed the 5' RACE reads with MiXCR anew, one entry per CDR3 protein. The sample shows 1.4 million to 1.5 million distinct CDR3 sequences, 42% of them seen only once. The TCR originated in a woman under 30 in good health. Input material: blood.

In nucleotides, the CDR3 is TGTGCCAGCAGCTTAGCTCCAGGGTGGAACACTGAAGCTTTCTTT. Protein product: CASSLAPGWNTEAFF. The gene calls are TRBV7-2 and TRBJ1-1; tentatively, D is TRBD1 (5 bases). Trimming stripped 0 bases from V and 1 base from J, with 9 bases between. The germline gives CDR1 SGHTA, CDR2 FQGNSA. The CDR3 has 15 amino acids.